Sequencing of this T cell receptor (beta chain) was carried out in a study of cytomegalovirus exposure and HLA in healthy donors. The study, taken as a whole, reports: In the 130 or so validation repertoires, around 95% of cluster scores exceeded 0, per a later analysis. According to the study, 160 or so TCR beta chains were cytomegalovirus-associated.

The CDR3 consists of 16 residues. The ends were cut back, 5 bases at V and 3 bases at J, with 17 bases in the middle. Germline V gene sequence: CDR1 SGDLS, CDR2 YYNGEE. Worth noting for this clone: Its antigen remains unknown.

The donors were in the approximately 120-subject validation cohort; that cohort was separate from the roughly 730-subject first cohort. The method was immunoSEQ multiplex PCR; TCRdb's version includes in-frame clones alone and lacks a portion of them. The data show 150,000 or so clones, with around nine tenths seen just once and 20% to 25% held by the top ten. The chain employs TRBV9 and TRBJ2-2; D ambiguous. This receptor was identified in a man younger than 35 in good health and CMV-seropositive. Source material: PBMCs. The CDR3 DNA sequence: TGTGCCAGCAGTCCTAGGATCCTTACGGACACCGGGGAGCTGTTTTTT. This codes for CASSPRILTDTGELFF.